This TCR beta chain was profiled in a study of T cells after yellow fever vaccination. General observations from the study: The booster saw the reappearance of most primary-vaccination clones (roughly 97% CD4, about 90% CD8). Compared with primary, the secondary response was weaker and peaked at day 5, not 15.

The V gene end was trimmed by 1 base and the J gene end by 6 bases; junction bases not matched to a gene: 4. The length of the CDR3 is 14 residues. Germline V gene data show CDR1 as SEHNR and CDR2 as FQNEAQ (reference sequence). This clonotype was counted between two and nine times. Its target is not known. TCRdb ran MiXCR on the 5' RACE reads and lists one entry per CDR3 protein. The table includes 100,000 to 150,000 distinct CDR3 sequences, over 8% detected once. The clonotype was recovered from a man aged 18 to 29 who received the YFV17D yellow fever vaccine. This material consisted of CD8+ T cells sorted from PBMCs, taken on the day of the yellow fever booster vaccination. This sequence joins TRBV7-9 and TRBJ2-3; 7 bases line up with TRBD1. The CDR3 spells CASSLERGPDTQYF. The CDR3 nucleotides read TGTGCCAGCAGCTTAGAAAGGGGGCCCGATACGCAGTATTTT.